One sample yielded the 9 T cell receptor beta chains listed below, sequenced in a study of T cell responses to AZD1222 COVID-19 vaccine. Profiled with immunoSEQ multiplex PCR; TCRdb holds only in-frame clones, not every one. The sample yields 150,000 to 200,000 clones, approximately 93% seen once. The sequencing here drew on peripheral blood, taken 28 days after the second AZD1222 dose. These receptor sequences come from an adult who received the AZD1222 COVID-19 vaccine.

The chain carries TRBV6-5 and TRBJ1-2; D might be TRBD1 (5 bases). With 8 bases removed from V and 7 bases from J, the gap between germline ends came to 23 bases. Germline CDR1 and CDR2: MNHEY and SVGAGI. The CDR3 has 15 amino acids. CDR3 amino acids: CASHNLPQGLGGYTF. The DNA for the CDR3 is TGTGCCAGCCACAACCTGCCTCAGGGCTTAGGTGGCTACACCTTC.

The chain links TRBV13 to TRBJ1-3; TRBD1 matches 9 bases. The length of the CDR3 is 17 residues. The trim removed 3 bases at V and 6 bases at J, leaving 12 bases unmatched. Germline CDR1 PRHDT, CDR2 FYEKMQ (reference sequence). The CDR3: CASSFTGGLLMENTIYF. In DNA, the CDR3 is TGTGCCAGCAGCTTCACAGGGGGCTTATTGATGGAAAACACCATATATTTT.

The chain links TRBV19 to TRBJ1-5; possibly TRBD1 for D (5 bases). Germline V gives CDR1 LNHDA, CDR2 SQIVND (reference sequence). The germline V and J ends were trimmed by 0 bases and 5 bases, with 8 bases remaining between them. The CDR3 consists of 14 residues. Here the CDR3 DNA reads TGTGCCAGTAGTATAGATGGGGGTTATCAGCCCCAGCATTTT. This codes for CASSIDGGYQPQHF.

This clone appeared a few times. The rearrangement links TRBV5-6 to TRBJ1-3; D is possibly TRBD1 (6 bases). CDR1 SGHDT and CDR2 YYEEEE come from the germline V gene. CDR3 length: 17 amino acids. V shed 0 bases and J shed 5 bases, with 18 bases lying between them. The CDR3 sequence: CASSLGATGLVRNTIYF. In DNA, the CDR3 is TGTGCCAGCAGCTTGGGGGCCACAGGGCTGGTGCGAAACACCATATATTTT.

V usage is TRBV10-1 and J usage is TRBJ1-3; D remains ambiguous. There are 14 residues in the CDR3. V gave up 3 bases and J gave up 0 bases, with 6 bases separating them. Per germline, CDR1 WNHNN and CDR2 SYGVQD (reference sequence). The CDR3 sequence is CASSDGSSGNTIYF. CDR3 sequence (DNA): TGCGCCAGCAGTGACGGGTCCTCTGGAAACACCATATATTTT.

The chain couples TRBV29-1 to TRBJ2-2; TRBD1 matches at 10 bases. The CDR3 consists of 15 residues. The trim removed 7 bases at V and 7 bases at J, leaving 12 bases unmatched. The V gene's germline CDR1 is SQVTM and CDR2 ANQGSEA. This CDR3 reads CSASGQGTFGGELFF. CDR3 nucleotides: TGCAGCGCCTCGGGACAGGGGACCTTCGGCGGGGAGCTGTTTTTT.

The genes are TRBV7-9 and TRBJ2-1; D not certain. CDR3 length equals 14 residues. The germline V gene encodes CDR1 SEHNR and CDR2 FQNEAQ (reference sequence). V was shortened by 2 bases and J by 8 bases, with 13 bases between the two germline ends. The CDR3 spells CASSLRASSDEQFF. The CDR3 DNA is TGTGCCAGCAGCTTACGGGCCTCATCTGATGAGCAGTTCTTC.

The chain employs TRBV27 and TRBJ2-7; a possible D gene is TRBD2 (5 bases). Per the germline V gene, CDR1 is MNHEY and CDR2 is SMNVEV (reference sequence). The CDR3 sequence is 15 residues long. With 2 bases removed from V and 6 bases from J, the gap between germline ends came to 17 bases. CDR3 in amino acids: CASSLGSAGLSEQYF. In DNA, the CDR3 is TGTGCCAGCAGTTTAGGGTCTGCGGGTCTCAGCGAGCAGTACTTC.

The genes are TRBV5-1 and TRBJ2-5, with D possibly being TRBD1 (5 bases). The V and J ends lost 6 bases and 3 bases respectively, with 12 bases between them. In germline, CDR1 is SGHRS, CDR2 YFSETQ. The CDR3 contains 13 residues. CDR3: CASNAAREETQYF. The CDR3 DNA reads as TGCGCCAGCAATGCAGCCAGGGAAGAGACCCAGTACTTC.